The T cell receptor beta chain described here comes from a study of T-cell reconstitution after alpha-beta-depleted transplantation in children. Study outcomes and limitations: Where alpha-beta T cells came from about two months after transplant was reportedly several hundred expanded graft clones.

The germline V gene encodes CDR1 DFQATT and CDR2 SNEGSKA (reference sequence). This CDR3 has 14 residues. Trimming pared 4 bases from V and 0 bases from J, leaving 10 bases between. As to this clonotype: Its antigen is undetermined.

It was with unique molecular identifiers that the TCRbeta library was prepared. A single record per CDR3 protein comes from TCRdb applying MiXCR to the PCR reads. The table shows roughly 670,000 distinct CDR3 sequences, with around 13% occurring only once. This chain uses TRBV20-1 with TRBJ1-5; D not certain. The receptor comes from a girl between 2 and 10 years old with congenital amegakaryocytic thrombocytopenia, due to receive a stem cell transplant. Material: PBMCs, obtained before TCRalphabeta/CD19-depleted stem cell transplant. The DNA for the CDR3 is TGCAGTGCTACCCAGGAGATTAGCAATCAGCCCCAGCATTTT. This encodes CSATQEISNQPQHF.